The 6 T cell receptor beta chains in this list originate from one sample, sequenced in a study of T cells in Graves' hyperthyroidism and ophthalmopathy. Amplification yielded TCR beta CDR3 regions, with RNA transcripts as the source. A set of HTBI primers served as the primers for a first-round RT-PCR of the TCR CDR3. TCRdb re-derived calls from the multiplex PCR reads in MiXCR, one entry per CDR3 protein. The sample yields about 620,000 distinct CDR3 sequences, around 15% seen once. The sample consisted of blood. These receptor sequences come from a woman aged 25 to 45 with Graves' hyperthyroidism.

This clonotype was counted at least ten times. The CDR3 is CASSFPGQSSYNEQFF. The CDR3 region has the DNA TGTGCCAGCAGTTTCCCGGGACAGAGCTCCTACAATGAGCAGTTCTTC. The V gene is TRBV28, the J gene TRBJ2-1; TRBD1 aligns across 7 bases. The CDR3 totals 16 residues. Germline V gene lookup returns CDR1 MDHEN and CDR2 SYDVKM. Losses at the gene ends were 3 bases for V and 0 bases for J; bases not matched to a gene: 5.

The chain uses TRBV9 and TRBJ2-1; D remains unclear. Germline V gives CDR1 SGDLS, CDR2 YYNGEE. V was clipped by 0 bases and J by 8 bases, with 12 bases between them. CDR3 length: 14 amino acids. The CDR3 region is CASSVELVTDEQFF. The CDR3 DNA sequence: TGTGCCAGCAGCGTAGAGTTGGTGACCGATGAGCAGTTCTTC.

The chain joins TRBV2 to TRBJ2-1; a possible D gene is TRBD1 (5 bases). Trimming pared 6 bases from V and 15 bases from J, leaving 24 bases between. Germline V gene sequence: CDR1 SNHLY, CDR2 FYNNEI. The CDR3 sequence is 14 residues long. The CDR3 bases are TGTGCCAGCAGCCCCACACCCCTAGAAGGGGTCAGGTTCTTC. It yields the protein CASSPTPLEGVRFF. Combining the CDR3 with reference TRBV2 and TRBJ2-1 gives the whole variable domain EPEVTQTPSHQVTQMGQEVILRCVPISNHLYFYWYRQILGQKVEFLVSFYNNEISEKSEIFDDQFSVERPDGSNFTLKIRSTKLEDSAMYFCASSPTPLEGVRFFGPGTRLTVL.

This clonotype appeared many times. The rearrangement links TRBV27 to TRBJ2-1, with 8 bases aligning to TRBD1. The ends lost 5 bases at V and 9 bases at J; junction bases unmatched: 9. The CDR3 is 14 residues long. CDR1 is MNHEY and CDR2 is SMNVEV in the germline V gene (reference sequence). The CDR3 here is CASSTWTGSGEQFF. The DNA of the CDR3 is TGTGCCAGCAGTACGTGGACAGGGTCGGGTGAGCAGTTCTTC.

This clonotype was recorded many times. The chain employs TRBV28 and TRBJ1-5, with unresolved D. Trimming left V 4 bases short and J 6 bases short, with 7 bases between. This CDR3 has 12 residues. Germline values: CDR1 MDHEN, CDR2 SYDVKM. CDR3 sequence reads: CASSWPPQPQHF. The CDR3 coding sequence is TGTGCCAGCAGTTGGCCCCCTCAGCCCCAGCATTTT.

This clonotype occurred many times. This rearrangement joins TRBV11-1 to TRBJ2-1; D may be TRBD1 (5 bases). This CDR3 is 16 amino acids long. In germline, CDR1 is SGHAT, CDR2 FQDESV (reference sequence). Trimming cost V 5 bases and J 2 bases, with 16 bases left between them. The DNA for the CDR3 is TGTGCCAGCAGCCCCTTGACAGCAAACACCTACAATGAGCAGTTCTTC. It yields the protein CASSPLTANTYNEQFF.